The 3 T cell receptor beta chains below were found in one sample sequenced in a study of blood T cell repertoires in COVID-19. The method was immunoSEQ multiplex PCR; TCRdb's version includes in-frame clones alone and lacks a portion of them. In the table there are 180,000 or so clones, approximately 80% of which are singletons. Material: peripheral blood. Receptors originate from a man aged 50 or older who had recovered from COVID-19.

V usage is TRBV19 and J usage is TRBJ1-5, with 7 bases aligning to TRBD1. Looked up from germline, CDR1 is LNHDA and CDR2 is SQIVND (reference sequence). Losses at the gene ends were 10 bases for V and 0 bases for J; bases not matched to a gene: 18. CDR3 length equals 18 residues. The CDR3 loop is CATTRRRGQDYSNQPQHF. CDR3 in DNA: TGTGCCACCACACGACGACGTGGACAGGACTATAGCAATCAGCCCCAGCATTTT.

A few counts support this clone. The gene calls are TRBV27 and TRBJ1-1; D is uncertain. CDR3 length: 13 residues. Between the trimmed V and J ends, which lost 3 bases and 4 bases, there was a span of 9 bases. The V gene's germline CDR1 is MNHEY and CDR2 SMNVEV (reference sequence). The CDR3 loop reads CASSFSRGTEAFF. The CDR3 DNA reads TGTGCCAGCAGTTTTAGCAGAGGCACTGAAGCTTTCTTT.

The V call is TRBV19, the J call TRBJ1-4; 8 bases are shared with TRBD1. Germline values: CDR1 LNHDA, CDR2 SQIVND (reference sequence). The V and J ends lost 3 bases and 6 bases, in that order; junction bases with no gene match: 3. The CDR3 is 14 amino acids. The CDR3 here is CASSIPGGHEKLFF. For the CDR3, the DNA is TGTGCCAGTAGTATCCCAGGGGGCCATGAAAAACTGTTTTTT.